This section outlines one T cell receptor (beta chain) sequence together with its context. The antigen it recognizes is unknown. There are no base qualities to consult, and no much larger clone falls within one base. Reading the germline V gene gives CDR1 SGHRS and CDR2 YFSETQ. The CDR3 starts with the cysteine, ends with the phenylalanine, and has 14 residues. The retained sequence is limited to the CDR3, 42 bases, with the frame set at the first base. V trim: 1 base; J trim: 10 bases; unmatched bases: 6. The cohort consisted of some 670 healthy bone marrow donors. All cohort members were sampled while nominally healthy, although unrecorded immune exposures were likely present. The donor tested CMV seropositive and was one of the 289 seropositive cohort members. A peripheral blood sample was collected from each donor, and TCR beta sequencing was performed on peripheral blood mononuclear cells. Genomic DNA was extracted from the blood cell samples with the Qiagen DNeasy Blood Extraction Kit.

Library construction relied on the immunoSEQ multiplex PCR assay. For the multiplex PCR, a mixture combining 60 forward primers for TCR Vbeta segments and 13 reverse primers for TCR Jbeta segments was used. The CDR3 region of rearranged TCR beta genes was amplified from genomic DNA with a multiplex PCR assay. The amplified TCR beta libraries were sequenced on the Illumina HiSeq System as 87-base-pair reads. In the original analysis: Across the 600 to 700 repertoires, a later analysis counted 60 million to 90 million unique TCR beta chains, 8.5 million to 12 million of which were shared by at least two donors. A nearest-neighbor algorithm error-corrected the raw reads and collapsed the reads into unique sequences, merging closely related sequences to remove PCR and sequencing errors. To assign V, D and J gene segments, CDR3 sequences were aligned to IMGT reference sequences. Each retained sequence needed at least a six-nucleotide match to both a V gene segment and a J gene segment. A rearrangement was called productive if the CDR3 had no stop codons and remained in frame with V and J, and every other rearrangement was called non-productive. Following IMGT convention, CDR3 was defined as the stretch from the second conserved V-encoded cysteine up to the conserved J-encoded phenylalanine. The earlier analysis of about 640 of the donors excluded any sequence lacking an unambiguous match to a single V gene segment. An earlier analysis of fewer than 750 of the donors classified V segments as functional when productive rearrangements were above 56.7% and as segregating when the standard deviation between donors was above 5%. A statistical classification framework was developed to diagnose cytomegalovirus status using the catalog of TCR beta chain sequences. In a later analysis, TCR nucleotide sequences were compared against IMGT/GENE-DB human TR gene sequences so that V and J genes could be assigned. A later analysis assigned CDR3 sequences and most-parsimonious VDJ recombination scenarios with the TCRdist pipeline. In a later analysis, each TCR beta chain was defined by its CDR3 amino acid sequence together with its V-gene family, and reads lacking a unique V-gene family were excluded. As a way to deal with suspected cross-contamination and a sequencing artifact, a later analysis dropped roughly 620 nucleotide sequences that were highly shared and had low generation probability. A later analysis calculated a clonal expansion index for each public chain from normalized within-repertoire ranks of inferred template counts. A later analysis computed generation probabilities with a VDJ recombination model fitted to out-of-frame rearrangements, and checked the results against IGoR. Hypergeometric tests were used in a later analysis to score TCR-TCR, TCR-HLA and TCR-CMV co-occurrence, with a repertoire-size bias correction applied to the TCR pairs. To estimate false discovery rates, a later analysis permuted the HLA or CMV assignments 20 times. In a later analysis, co-occurring TCRs were grouped using DBSCAN, with TCRdist sequence similarity added in when clustering inside HLA-allele-positive subsets. Repertoires with fewer than 30,000 or more than 120,000 public chains were left out of co-occurrence clustering, as were about five repertoires with anomalous nucleotide sharing. TCRdb took over this immuneACCESS table, retaining in-frame rearrangements with V and J assigned. Such tables are incomplete; in checked studies, under half of the missing clones stem from an unresolved V gene, and the remainder is unexplained. That table gives V, J and clone size, and the DNA gave D and trimming. This sample holds over 100,000 clones; roughly 82% were observed only once. The ten biggest clones cover 4.2% of the sample.

This entry comes from a study of cytomegalovirus exposure and HLA in healthy donors (dated 2017 in TCRdb). Broadly, across the study: According to an earlier analysis of several hundred of the donors, about 190 million T cells yielded over 100 million unique TCR beta sequences and about 300 Gb of sequence data. Approximately 300 gigabases of sequencing data and roughly 80 million unique TCR sequences made up an early release that covered 640 HLA-typed donors. Among the roughly 400 genotyped donors, around 81% belonged to the genetic ancestry cluster associated with self-reported Caucasian donors. The study was designed to test whether signatures of past pathogen exposure could be identified by cataloging public T cell receptors. Using immunosequencing, the study profiled T cell repertoires from about 650 subjects and related those repertoires to cytomegalovirus serostatus. Along with the approximately 600-subject first cohort, a separate validation cohort of 120 different subjects was used. To predict cytomegalovirus infection status, the study combined high-throughput TCR immunosequencing, statistical association of individual TCRs with disease status, and machine learning. In a later analysis, previously published TCR beta repertoires from about 670 donors were re-analyzed and high-resolution HLA genotyping was added so that TCR occurrence patterns could be studied. Rather than using new phenotypic data, the later analysis identified candidate immune exposures from TCR beta sequences and from how often those sequences occurred across donors. In an earlier analysis of roughly 540 of the donors, high-throughput TCR beta sequencing was used to judge whether each TCR beta V gene segment behaved as functional or pseudogenic. Alongside the repertoire data, information on donor age, sex, ethnicity and CMV serostatus was compiled. A later genetic analysis used genome-wide SNP genotypes for about 65% of the 666 donors, treating that subset as a discovery cohort. Every discovery cohort repertoire had been produced on one sequencing platform. HLA typing included class I and class II loci at four-digit resolution. The number of donors typed differed by locus, with roughly 629-640 for A, B, C, DRB1 and DQB1, around 500 for DQA1, 600 to 610 for DPA1, and approximately 470 for DPB1. Because of strong linkage in the cohort, roughly five DR-DQ haplotypes were treated as single units for association and clustering. On average, around 240,000 unique TCR beta nucleotide sequences were sequenced per donor among a few hundred genotyped donors of the cohort, with roughly 18% of those sequences being non-productive. Results and caveats for the whole study, not just this receptor: Strong co-occurrence of HLA alleles, especially DR and DQ, made assigning TCR associations to individual alleles difficult. Sequencing depth was assumed to be roughly uniform across donors in the presence/absence analyses, though that assumption may not hold. An association between a missense DCLRE1C variant and V-gene and J-gene trimming of TCR beta chains was found in a later genetic analysis and replicated in an independent cohort. In vitro tests confirmed that a few of the cytomegalovirus-associated TCR beta chains recognize cytomegalovirus antigens. The earlier analysis of some 560 of the donors excluded over 15 rarely observed V segments, including chromosome 9 orphons, because counts were too low. Most TCR sequences were seen in very few donors, while some public TCRs were found in many individuals. It was suggested by the authors that the approach could potentially be generalized to other disease states and immunological phenotypes. In an earlier analysis of under 600 of the donors, most TCR beta V segments were observed in productive rearrangements about 90% or about 30% of the time, broadly matching IMGT annotations. Immune exposure information for the cohort was limited to CMV serostatus. In both the original and validation cohorts, the classifier was reported to diagnose cytomegalovirus status with high specificity and sensitivity. Because HLA typing was unavailable for some donors at each locus, only the typed subset was used in association tests. Some IMGT-functional V segments, including TRBV6-2 and TRBV6-3, could not be told apart with the 87-base-pair reads, so those segments were excluded. Correlated functional status among segregating V segments might reflect linkage disequilibrium, but an unknown experimental factor could not be ruled out. In a later genetic analysis, fewer N-insertions in productive TCRs were reported among donors in an Asian-associated ancestry cluster than the roughly 640-donor mean. In a later analysis, the rate of TCR association differed among HLA loci, with DRB1 alleles having the most associated TCRs and HLA-C alleles having the fewest. A total of around 150 TCR beta chains were listed by the study as associated with cytomegalovirus. Specific HLA alleles were associated with 15,000 to 20,000 TCR beta sequences at a false discovery rate of 0.05 in a later analysis. A group of highly shared sequence variants was considered likely to be a technical artifact of the sequencing pipeline. A later analysis found that most CMV-associated TCR beta chains appeared HLA-restricted, with HLA associations seemingly driven largely by CMV exposure. A further reported finding was that TCR beta sequences accurately predicted the HLA-A and HLA-B alleles for most subjects in the first cohort. A later analysis reported that several top co-occurrence clusters appeared linked to parvovirus B19, influenza, CMV and Epstein-Barr virus. In a later analysis, HLA-associated TCR beta chains showed more clonal expansion and lower generation probabilities than non-associated chains that were equally common. In this cohort, only TCR beta chains were sequenced, and detectable features were limited by the absence of alpha or paired-chain data.

Sequencing input: PBMCs. This TCR derives from a male donor in good health and CMV-seropositive. This chain joins TRBV5-1 to TRBJ1-2; a stretch of 11 junction bases matches TRBD1. CDR3 region: CASSLLGQGAVYTF. In nucleotides, the sequence is TGCGCCAGCAGCTTGTTAGGACAGGGGGCTGTCTACACCTTC.